The 5 T cell receptor beta chains in this list originate from one sample, sequenced in a study of T cell responses to AZD1222 COVID-19 vaccine. Assay used: immunoSEQ multiplex PCR; TCRdb lists only in-frame clones, some missing. The data hold about 100,000 clones, with less than 90% observed a single time. This material consisted of peripheral blood, taken on day 0 of AZD1222 vaccination. These receptors were obtained from an adult in good health.

The chain has TRBV2 and TRBJ1-2, with 9 bases lining up with TRBD1. CDR3 length: 15 residues. Trimming removed 4 bases from V and 1 base from J; junction bases left unmatched: 4. Germline V gene data show CDR1 as SNHLY and CDR2 as FYNNEI. CDR3 coding DNA: TGTGCCAGCAGTGCAGGGACAGGGATTAACTATGGCTACACCTTC. As protein: CASSAGTGINYGYTF.

This clone has a handful of counts. V and J are TRBV5-4 and TRBJ2-1, with 8 nucleotides matching TRBD2. Germline V lookup: CDR1 SGHNT, CDR2 YYREEE (reference sequence). Trimming at V came to 3 bases and at J to 4 bases, leaving 9 bases not matched to a gene. The CDR3 is 16 residues long. CDR3 protein: CASSSHRRGGYNEQFF. The CDR3 bases are TGTGCCAGCAGCTCCCATCGTCGGGGGGGATACAATGAGCAGTTCTTC.

V usage is TRBV2 and J usage is TRBJ2-7; D is possibly TRBD2 (7 bases). The CDR3 consists of 15 residues. V was shortened by 2 bases and J by 6 bases, with 17 bases between the two germline ends. From germline, CDR1 is SNHLY and CDR2 FYNNEI. The CDR3: CASSEWKQGGSEQYF. CDR3 DNA: TGTGCCAGCAGTGAATGGAAACAGGGAGGGAGCGAGCAGTACTTC. Filled out from reference TRBV2 and TRBJ2-7, the complete variable domain reads EPEVTQTPSHQVTQMGQEVILRCVPISNHLYFYWYRQILGQKVEFLVSFYNNEISEKSEIFDDQFSVERPDGSNFTLKIRSTKLEDSAMYFCASSEWKQGGSEQYFGPGTRLTVT.

The chain couples TRBV5-3 to TRBJ1-1; possible D gene TRBD1, 5 bases. TRBV5-3 is given ORF status, its function remaining uncertain. V shed 4 bases and J shed 0 bases, with 10 bases lying between them. This CDR3 is 14 amino acids long. CDR3 in amino acids: CARSPREVNTEAFF. CDR3 nucleotides: TGTGCCAGAAGCCCCAGGGAGGTGAACACTGAAGCTTTCTTT.

This clone was seen once. The rearrangement uses TRBV28 and TRBJ1-5, with a weak D call TRBD1 (5 bases). This CDR3 is built from 15 residues. V was pared by 6 bases and J by 2 bases, with 14 bases between. Germline CDR1 reads MDHEN; CDR2 reads SYDVKM. The CDR3 coding sequence is TGTGCCAGCAGCTTACCGGGGACGGGCAATCAGCCCCAGCATTTT. Residues: CASSLPGTGNQPQHF. Looking up the rest from reference TRBV28 and TRBJ1-5 gives the full variable domain: DVKVTQSSRYLVKRTGEKVFLECVQDMDHENMFWYRQDPGLGLRLIYFSYDVKMKEKGDIPEGYSVSREKKERFSLILESASTNQTSMYLCASSLPGTGNQPQHFGDGTRLSIL.